The 13 T cell receptor beta chains below all came from one sample that was sequenced in a study of cytomegalovirus exposure and HLA in healthy donors (dated by TCRdb to 2015 to 2018). Libraries came from the immunoSEQ multiplex PCR assay. The multiplex PCR relied on a mix of 60 forward primers for TCR Vbeta segments and 13 reverse primers for TCR Jbeta segments. This immuneACCESS table, as held by TCRdb, lists in-frame sequences with V and J called but not all clones. Of the missing ones, under half trace to an unresolved V gene in checked studies; the others have no known cause. The sample profile shows 280,000 or so clones; about 90% of them were found once. The biggest ten clones account for approximately 2.4% of the sample. The specimen sequenced was PBMCs. The receptors derive from a young woman in good health and CMV-seronegative.

This clone was seen once. V and J are TRBV11-2 and TRBJ2-7; 12 positions agree with TRBD1. Germline CDR1 and CDR2: SGHAT and FQNNGV. The J segment lost 6 bases and the V segment lost 5 bases, leaving 5 bases of the junction unmatched. This CDR3 is built from 14 residues. This CDR3 reads CASSPGTGGREQYF. CDR3 sequence (DNA): TGTGCCAGCAGCCCTGGGACAGGGGGCCGCGAGCAGTACTTC.

As concerns this clone: One junction end disagrees with the germline gene, perhaps due to a read error. The CDR3 DNA reads TGTTCCAGCAGCCCCGTACAGAGCTCCTACGAGCAGTACTTC. It specifies CSSSPVQSSYEQYF. The chain joins TRBV7-9 to TRBJ2-7; D gene uncertain. CDR1 is SEHNR, CDR2 FQNEAQ, per germline (reference sequence). The CDR3 consists of 14 residues.

V and J are TRBV9 and TRBJ2-3; 13 positions agree with TRBD2. This CDR3 has 14 amino acids. Per germline, CDR1 SGDLS and CDR2 YYNGEE. V lost 2 bases and J lost 13; bases outside the gene matches: 7. CDR3 residues: CASSVLGLAGPKYF. The CDR3 DNA reads as TGTGCCAGCAGCGTTTTGGGACTAGCGGGGCCTAAGTATTTT.

V is TRBV10-3 and J is TRBJ2-1, with 7 bases fitting TRBD2. This CDR3 comprises 16 residues. J lost 10 bases, V lost 0 bases, and 12 bases had no gene match. Germline V CDR1 and CDR2: ENHRY, SYGVKD. CDR3 sequence: CAISESGAAAGGEQFF. The CDR3 DNA reads as TGTGCCATCAGTGAGTCGGGAGCGGCGGCCGGGGGGGAGCAGTTCTTC.

The DNA of the CDR3 is TGTGCCAGTAGGACCGGGATCTGGGGTGAAAAACTGTTTTTT. Encoded protein: CASRTGIWGEKLFF. V is TRBV19 and J is TRBJ1-4; D is ambiguous. Trimming took off 6 bases at V and 7 bases at J, with 15 bases between the two ends. The CDR3 extends over 14 amino acids. The germline V gene has CDR1 LNHDA and CDR2 SQIVND (reference sequence).

DNA of the CDR3: TGTGCCAGCAGCGAACCCAGGGGTATCACCTACAATGAGCAGTTCTTC. Its translation is CASSEPRGITYNEQFF. This rearrangement joins TRBV14 to TRBJ2-1; D perhaps matches TRBD1 (6 bases). This CDR3 has 16 residues. V lost 5 bases to trimming and J lost 2 bases, with 16 bases between them. Germline CDR1 is SGHDN and CDR2 is FVKESK.

The J gene is TRBJ2-5, the V gene TRBV25-1; TRBD2 matches at 8 bases. Germline V gene sequence: CDR1 MGHDK, CDR2 SYGVNS. With 5 bases clipped from V and 0 bases from J, the junction kept 14 bases outside the gene matches. There are 18 residues in the CDR3. The CDR3 loop is CASSSSPLSGEYQETQYF. CDR3 sequence (DNA): TGTGCCAGCAGTTCGTCCCCCCTTAGCGGGGAGTACCAAGAGACCCAGTACTTC.

The chain is built from TRBV2 and TRBJ1-5, with D uncertain. This CDR3 has 16 amino acids. Trimming stripped 5 bases from V and 1 base from J, with 15 bases between. Germline CDR1 SNHLY, CDR2 FYNNEI. DNA for the CDR3: TGTGCCAGCAGTCAGAACCCGACGGAGAGCAATCAGCCCCAGCATTTT. Translated: CASSQNPTESNQPQHF.

This clone was seen a handful of times. This rearrangement joins TRBV7-2 to TRBJ2-5; no clear D gene. Germline CDR1 and CDR2: SGHTA and FQGNSA. This CDR3 is 14 amino acids long. The V end lost 1 base, the J end lost 7 bases, and 13 bases lay between the germline ends. This chain's CDR3 is CASSLVPSSGTQYF. The DNA of the CDR3 is TGTGCCAGCAGCTTAGTACCGAGTTCGGGGACCCAGTACTTC.

This clone has just one count. The rearrangement links TRBV5-1 to TRBJ2-5, with D perhaps matching TRBD2 (5 bases). The V gene lost 0 bases and the J gene lost 2 bases, with 17 bases spanning the gap. The CDR3 is 17 amino acids. Germline V CDR1 and CDR2: SGHRS, YFSETQ. The DNA of the CDR3 is TGCGCCAGCAGCTTGGGCCCCGTCGGGGAACTACAAGAGACCCAGTACTTC. It encodes CASSLGPVGELQETQYF.

This clone appeared a single time. The chain's CDR3 is CAISGAPGSPTDTQYF. In nucleotides, the CDR3 is TGTGCCATCAGTGGGGCCCCGGGAAGCCCCACAGATACGCAGTATTTT. V and J are TRBV10-3 and TRBJ2-3, with D possibly TRBD2 on 5 matching bases. V was pared by 4 bases and J by 2 bases, with 16 bases between. This CDR3 comprises 16 residues. Germline CDR1 reads ENHRY; CDR2 reads SYGVKD.

J is TRBJ1-2 and V is TRBV18; no clear D gene. CDR1 and CDR2 (germline): KGHSH, LQKENI. The CDR3 extends over 15 amino acids. V was cut by 0 bases and J by 8 bases, with 16 bases left in between. CDR3 sequence reads: CASSPPGPHGGGYTF. In DNA form, the CDR3 reads TGTGCCAGCTCACCACCGGGCCCCCACGGAGGCGGCTACACCTTC.

The chain is built from TRBV11-3 and TRBJ2-7; 7 bases agree with TRBD2. The ends lost 5 bases at V and 6 bases at J; junction bases unmatched: 7. Germline lookup yields CDR1 SGHNT and CDR2 YENEEA. CDR3 size: 13 residues. The CDR3 reads CASSLRGTTEQYF. The CDR3 bases are TGTGCCAGCAGCCTCCGAGGGACTACCGAGCAGTACTTC.